The 27 T cell receptor beta chains listed next were all sequenced from one sample in a study of monozygotic twins with inflammatory bowel disease. TCRdb reanalyzed the 5' RACE reads and collapses them to one entry per CDR3 protein, without DNA. The sample totals some 450,000 distinct CDR3 sequences. The material sequenced was blood. The receptor source for this set is a human donor with ulcerative colitis or Crohn's disease, or a healthy co-twin of an affected twin (not recorded which).

This rearrangement joins TRBV7-2 to TRBJ2-3. The CDR3 is 14 residues long. CDR1 and CDR2 (germline): SGHTA, FQGNSA. CDR3 residues: CASSLTGLSDTQYF.

This chain joins TRBV6-1 and TRBJ2-1; with no DNA, the TCRdb D assignment of TRBD1 cannot be verified. This CDR3 region has 15 residues. CDR1 MNHNS and CDR2 SASEGT come from the germline V gene. The CDR3 spells CASNPLQGSLNEQFF.

The V call is TRBV5-5, the J call TRBJ2-7; TCRdb returns TRBD1, unconfirmable since there is no DNA. The CDR3 runs 15 residues. Germline V gene data show CDR1 as SGHKS and CDR2 as YYEKEE (reference sequence). CDR3 loop: CASSLTTGGAYEQYF.

The chain has TRBV6-2 or TRBV6-3 and TRBJ2-7; there is no DNA to check the TCRdb D call of TRBD2. This CDR3 contains 14 residues. From germline, CDR1 is MNHEY and CDR2 SVGEGT. The CDR3 spells CASTTGGPLYEQYF.

The rearrangement links TRBV19 to TRBJ2-7; the D gene TCRdb calls, TRBD1, cannot be checked with no DNA. CDR1 is LNHDA and CDR2 is SQIVND in the germline V gene (reference sequence). The CDR3 is made up of 13 amino acids. CDR3 protein: CASSIVRDREQYF.

V gene TRBV10-3 combines with J gene TRBJ2-3; no DNA is available, so the TRBD2 call from TCRdb remains unchecked. Looked up from germline, CDR1 is ENHRY and CDR2 is SYGVKD. CDR3 length: 16 residues. CDR3 sequence: CAISERGDFSTDTQYF.

The J gene is TRBJ1-2, the V gene TRBV11-1; TCRdb outputs TRBD1, but without DNA this stays unchecked. The germline V gene encodes CDR1 SGHAT and CDR2 FQDESV (reference sequence). The CDR3 sequence is 14 residues long. The CDR3 protein is CASSLTRTGFGYTF.

This rearrangement joins TRBV5-1 to TRBJ2-2; TCRdb indicates TRBD1, and absent DNA this call remains unverified. Germline V gene sequence: CDR1 SGHRS, CDR2 YFSETQ. The CDR3 has 16 residues. The CDR3 spells CASSLVGDPNTGELFF.

V and J are TRBV9 and TRBJ2-3; TCRdb indicates TRBD2, and absent DNA this call remains unverified. This CDR3 is built from 15 residues. CDR1 and CDR2 from the germline V gene are SGDLS and YYNGEE. Here the CDR3 reads CASSAPGAQRDTQYF. The variable domain in full, with the rest retrieved from reference TRBV9 and TRBJ2-3, is DSGVTQTPKHLITATGQRVTLRCSPRSGDLSVYWYQQSLDQGLQFLIQYYNGEERAKGNILERFSAQQFPDLHSELNLSSLELGDSALYFCASSAPGAQRDTQYFGPGTRLTVL.

V and J are TRBV27 and TRBJ2-1; TCRdb's D call of TRBD2 is untestable without DNA. Germline V lookup: CDR1 MNHEY, CDR2 SMNVEV (reference sequence). This CDR3 has 18 amino acids. The CDR3 sequence is CASSFAGKGYTVVNEQFF.

The genes are TRBV14 and TRBJ2-2; as DNA is missing, the TRBD2 call by TCRdb cannot be tested. Germline CDR1 reads SGHDN; CDR2 reads FVKESK. The CDR3 is 16 amino acids. CDR3 region: CASSQVMFAGTGELFF.

The chain couples TRBV20-1 to TRBJ2-3; TCRdb's assignment of TRBD1 cannot be checked, as there is no DNA. CDR1 is DFQATT, CDR2 SNEGSKA, per germline (reference sequence). The CDR3 is 19 residues long. This chain's CDR3 is CSARGSSGGPLHFTDTQYF.

This rearrangement joins TRBV6-1 to TRBJ1-5; the TCRdb D gene call, TRBD1, has no DNA to confirm it. Germline V lookup: CDR1 MNHNS, CDR2 SASEGT. CDR3 length equals 15 residues. Here the CDR3 reads CAGQSGTGDGQPQHF.

CDR3 sequence: CASSFEGLAGGSYNEQFF. This chain links TRBV12-3 or TRBV12-4 with TRBJ2-1; the D call of TRBD2 rests on TCRdb alone, since no DNA is present to check it. This CDR3 has 18 amino acids.

The rearrangement joins TRBV5-4 to TRBJ1-2; the D gene TCRdb calls, TRBD1, cannot be checked with no DNA. This CDR3 has 13 residues. Germline V gives CDR1 SGHNT, CDR2 YYREEE (reference sequence). The CDR3 sequence is CASSVQGGYGYTF.

The V and J genes are TRBV20-1 and TRBJ1-2; TCRdb names TRBD1, which stays unverified in the absence of DNA. CDR1 and CDR2 from the germline V gene are DFQATT and SNEGSKA (reference sequence). The CDR3 length is 14 residues. The CDR3 region is CSAAGQLGILGYTF.

This chain links TRBV5-1 with TRBJ2-2. This CDR3 contains 18 residues. The V gene's germline CDR1 is SGHRS and CDR2 YFSETQ. The CDR3 sequence: CASSFQLVGQANTGELFF.

J is TRBJ1-1 and V is TRBV18. Germline V gene data show CDR1 as KGHSH and CDR2 as LQKENI. The length of the CDR3 is 17 residues. The CDR3 sequence is CASSPRSRAARNTEAFF. Variable domain in full (rest from reference TRBV18 and TRBJ1-1): NAGVMQNPRHLVRRRGQEARLRCSPMKGHSHVYWYRQLPEEGLKFMVYLQKENIIDESGMPKERFSAEFPKEGPSILRIQQVVRGDSAAYFCASSPRSRAARNTEAFFGQGTRLTVV.

The rearrangement links TRBV5-5 to TRBJ2-3. The CDR3 covers 17 residues. CDR1 and CDR2 (germline): SGHKS, YYEKEE (reference sequence). CDR3 amino acids: CASTSLGSATSTDTQYF.

The CDR3 loop is CASSGGGSHTEAFF. V and J are TRBV7-9 and TRBJ1-1; TCRdb proposes TRBD1, but this gene call is untestable without DNA. This CDR3 spans 14 amino acids. CDR1 and CDR2 (germline): SEHNR, FQNEAQ (reference sequence). Full variable domain (remainder filled in from reference TRBV7-9 and TRBJ1-1): DTGVSQNPRHKITKRGQNVTFRCDPISEHNRLYWYRQTLGQGPEFLTYFQNEAQLEKSRLLSDRFSAERPKGSFSTLEIQRTEQGDSAMYLCASSGGGSHTEAFFGQGTRLTVV.

The rearrangement links TRBV11-2 to TRBJ2-3; with no DNA, the TCRdb D assignment of TRBD2 cannot be verified. Looked up from germline, CDR1 is SGHAT and CDR2 is FQNNGV. CDR3 length: 18 amino acids. The CDR3 loop is CASSRRIQRGASTDTQYF.

The J gene is TRBJ1-1, the V gene TRBV6-6. The CDR3 is 13 amino acids. From germline, CDR1 is MNHNY and CDR2 SVGAGI (reference sequence). CDR3 sequence reads: CASSSQMNTEAFF.

The V and J genes are TRBV7-3 and TRBJ2-1; TCRdb lists TRBD2, though no DNA is available to test this call. The CDR3 contains 15 residues. Germline lookup yields CDR1 SGHTA and CDR2 FQGTGA. The CDR3 loop is CASSLGSGALNEQFF.

This chain's CDR3 is CASSLARDRDHGYTF. V usage is TRBV7-9 and J usage is TRBJ1-2; the TRBD1 assignment by TCRdb is unverifiable without DNA. The CDR3 is made up of 15 amino acids. Looked up from germline, CDR1 is SEHNR and CDR2 is FQNEAQ (reference sequence).

This chain links TRBV10-3 with TRBJ2-6. CDR1 ENHRY and CDR2 SYGVKD come from the germline V gene. The CDR3 runs to 18 residues. CDR3 protein: CAISESLRPDSGANVLTF.

The chain links TRBV5-1 to TRBJ2-2; the TCRdb call, TRBD2, lacks DNA for checking. Germline values: CDR1 SGHRS, CDR2 YFSETQ. This CDR3 has 15 residues. CDR3: CASSLVSSGGGELFF.

The V and J genes are TRBV10-3 and TRBJ2-2; TCRdb reports TRBD1, a call that lacks DNA to check it against. Germline lookup yields CDR1 ENHRY and CDR2 SYGVKD. There are 14 residues in the CDR3. The CDR3 loop is CVISRQGTTGELFF.